This entry is about one TCR beta chain. Authors' processing steps: Amplifying reference gene primers gave estimates of nucleated cell counts. The data were produced by immunoSEQ multiplex PCR, yet TCRdb's version contains in-frame clones alone and is incomplete. V, J and clone size are those of that table, while D and trimming were read from the DNA. The sample has roughly 100,000 clones, about 85% seen once. V was shortened by 6 bases and J by 1 base, with 12 bases between the two germline ends. The CDR3 contains 14 residues. The germline V gene encodes CDR1 MGHDK and CDR2 SYGVNS. In Seattle, patients joined the study during active infection and were tracked longitudinally. The data were taken from a study of blood T cell repertoires in COVID-19. On the study more broadly: Samples representing acute and convalescent COVID-19 were sourced from the United States, Italy and Spain.

The clonotype was recovered from a woman in her forties or fifties with COVID-19, enrolled during active disease. The sample comprised peripheral blood. The chain employs TRBV25-1 and TRBJ1-1; no clear D gene. This CDR3 reads CASRGVPQNTEAFF. The CDR3 DNA sequence: TGTGCCAGCAGAGGAGTACCCCAGAACACTGAAGCTTTCTTT.